These 10 T cell receptor beta chains originate from one sample sequenced in a study of graft-versus-host responses after intestinal transplantation. Clones were sequenced by immunoSEQ multiplex PCR, and TCRdb holds only the in-frame ones, with some missing. This sample has 16,000 or so clones, with approximately 95% found just once. The sample in question was PBMCs, obtained 23 days after intestinal transplant. These receptors came from a human patient who received an intestinal transplant, so some T cells may come from the graft donor.

This chain connects TRBV4-2 to TRBJ1-1; D is undetermined. There are 15 residues in the CDR3. V was pared by 1 base and J by 0 bases, with 9 bases between. Germline assignment: CDR1 LGHNA and CDR2 YNFKEQ. The CDR3 nucleotides read TGTGCCAGCAGCCAAGTATCAGGCCTGAACACTGAAGCTTTCTTT. It translates to CASSQVSGLNTEAFF.

The rearrangement uses TRBV28 and TRBJ1-2; D may be TRBD1 (5 bases). In germline, CDR1 is MDHEN, CDR2 SYDVKM. V was pared by 5 bases and J by 4 bases, with 11 bases between. The CDR3 contains 13 residues. The CDR3 here is CASSPRDPYGYTF. The CDR3 DNA is TGTGCCAGCAGTCCCCGGGACCCCTATGGCTACACCTTC.

The chain links TRBV25-1 to TRBJ2-3, with 9 bases aligning to TRBD2. Germline lookup yields CDR1 MGHDK and CDR2 SYGVNS. V lost 6 bases, J lost 4 bases, and 11 bases stayed unmatched. The CDR3 is made up of 16 amino acids. Here the CDR3 reads CASSEGLAGFADTQYF. DNA of the CDR3: TGTGCCAGCAGCGAGGGGCTAGCGGGATTCGCAGATACGCAGTATTTT.

The genes are TRBV27 and TRBJ2-7; 12 bases line up with TRBD2. Germline CDR1 and CDR2: MNHEY and SMNVEV (reference sequence). This CDR3 contains 16 residues. V shed 5 bases and J 3 bases; nucleotides not matched to a gene: 8. In nucleotides, the CDR3 is TGTGCCAGCAGTCGAAATCTAGCGGGGGGGGTCTACGAGCAGTACTTC. It yields the protein CASSRNLAGGVYEQYF.

The rearrangement joins TRBV27 to TRBJ2-7, with a possible D match to TRBD1 (6 bases). There are 15 residues in the CDR3. Trimming cost V 3 bases and J 3 bases, with 15 bases left between them. CDR1 MNHEY and CDR2 SMNVEV come from the germline V gene (reference sequence). The CDR3 DNA sequence: TGTGCCAGCAGTTTTGGGCCGACAGGTGACTACGAGCAGTACTTC. Its protein is CASSFGPTGDYEQYF.

The sample holds one count of this clone. This chain connects TRBV11-2 to TRBJ2-7; D gene uncertain. The V end was cut by 4 bases, the J end by 2 bases, with 12 bases between. Germline assignment: CDR1 SGHAT and CDR2 FQNNGV. The CDR3 contains 14 residues. The CDR3 loop is CASSSTLRTYEQYF. The CDR3 DNA is TGTGCCAGCAGCTCTACCCTTAGAACCTACGAGCAGTACTTC.

This clone was counted once. The chain is built from TRBV6-1 and TRBJ2-3; D gene ambiguous. Per germline, CDR1 MNHNS and CDR2 SASEGT. This CDR3 spans 17 amino acids. Trimming left V 2 bases short and J 2 bases short, with 17 bases between. The CDR3 region has the DNA TGTGCCAGCAGTGAAACTGGAGAGGTACTCCCCACAGATACGCAGTATTTT. This gives the protein CASSETGEVLPTDTQYF.

For the CDR3, the DNA is TGTGCCAGCAGCCAAGAGGGGTCTGGGGCCTCCATGGATACGCAGTATTTT. It translates to CASSQEGSGASMDTQYF. The V gene is TRBV4-2, the J gene TRBJ2-3; D may be TRBD1 (5 bases). Trimming took 0 bases from V and 6 from J, leaving 19 bases between them. The CDR3 consists of 17 residues. Germline V lookup: CDR1 LGHNA, CDR2 YNFKEQ.

This clone has only one observation. Written as DNA, the CDR3 is TGTGCCAGCAGCCCCAGGGACAGCTTGAACTACAATGAGCAGTTCTTC. It yields the protein CASSPRDSLNYNEQFF. The rearrangement joins TRBV7-2 to TRBJ2-1; 7 nucleotides agree with TRBD1. J was trimmed by 3 bases and V by 5 bases; bases with no gene match: 10. The CDR3 totals 16 residues. Germline V gene lookup returns CDR1 SGHTA and CDR2 FQGNSA. Complete variable domain (other parts from reference TRBV7-2 and TRBJ2-1): GAGVSQSPSNKVTEKGKDVELRCDPISGHTALYWYRQSLGQGLEFLIYFQGNSAPDKSGLPSDRFSAERTGGSVSTLTIQRTQQEDSAVYLCASSPRDSLNYNEQFFGPGTRLTVL.

The chain combines TRBV6-6 with TRBJ1-1; no firm D call. Germline CDR1 reads MNHNY; CDR2 reads SVGAGI (reference sequence). V was shortened by 11 bases and J by 6 bases, with 13 bases between the two germline ends. The CDR3 covers 11 residues. The CDR3: CARHPVPEAFF. The CDR3 DNA reads as TGTGCCCGACATCCTGTCCCTGAAGCTTTCTTT.